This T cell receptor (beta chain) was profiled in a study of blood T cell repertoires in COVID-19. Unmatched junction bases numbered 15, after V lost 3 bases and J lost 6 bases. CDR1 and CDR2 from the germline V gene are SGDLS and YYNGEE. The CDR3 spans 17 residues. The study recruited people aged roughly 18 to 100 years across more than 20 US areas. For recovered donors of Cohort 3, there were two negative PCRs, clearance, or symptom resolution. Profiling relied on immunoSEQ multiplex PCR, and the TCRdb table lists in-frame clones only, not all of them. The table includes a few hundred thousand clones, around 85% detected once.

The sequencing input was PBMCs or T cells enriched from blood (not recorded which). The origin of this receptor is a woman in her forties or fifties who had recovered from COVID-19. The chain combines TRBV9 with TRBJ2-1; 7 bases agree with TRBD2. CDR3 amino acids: CASSEIAKSGVGNEQFF. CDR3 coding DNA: TGTGCCAGCAGCGAGATCGCAAAGAGCGGGGTCGGCAATGAGCAGTTCTTC.